Each of the 2 T cell receptor beta chains below was sequenced from the same sample in a study of blood T cell repertoires in COVID-19. Method: immunoSEQ multiplex PCR; TCRdb's copy keeps in-frame clones and lacks some. Among approximately 230,000 clones, approximately 79% were seen once, and the ten largest hold roughly 4.9%. The sequencing input was peripheral blood. These receptors were obtained from a woman aged 80 or over with active or convalescent COVID-19.

The V call is TRBV24-1, the J call TRBJ2-7, with D perhaps matching TRBD1 (5 bases). The germline CDR1 and CDR2 sequences are KGHDR and SFDVKD. The V end lost 12 bases, the J end lost 0 bases, and 14 bases lay between the germline ends. The CDR3 runs 13 residues. The CDR3 sequence: CAARKGSSYEQYF. CDR3 in DNA: TGTGCCGCAAGAAAGGGGTCCTCCTACGAGCAGTACTTC.

The rearrangement joins TRBV28 to TRBJ1-6; 9 bases match TRBD1. The CDR3 runs 16 residues. With 5 bases clipped from V and 9 bases from J, the junction kept 11 bases outside the gene matches. Germline-derived CDR1 and CDR2 are MDHEN and SYDVKM. The CDR3 loop reads CASSPPGTGPISPLHF. The CDR3 nucleotides are TGTGCCAGCAGTCCCCCCGGGACAGGGCCAATTTCACCCCTCCACTTT.